These 8 T cell receptor beta chains share one sample of origin, sequenced in a study of T cells in Graves' hyperthyroidism and ophthalmopathy. RNA transcripts yielded amplified TCR beta CDR3 regions. In the first-round RT-PCR of the TCR CDR3, the HTBI primer set was used. TCRdb redid the calling of the multiplex PCR reads with MiXCR, one entry per CDR3 protein. Here the sample spans about 180,000 distinct CDR3 sequences, more than 15% being singletons. The sample comprised blood. These receptors were obtained from a woman aged 45-59 years with Graves' hyperthyroidism.

Only a few counts were recorded for this clonotype. The genes are TRBV5-1 and TRBJ1-1, with D uncertain. The CDR3 consists of 13 residues. The germline V gene encodes CDR1 SGHRS and CDR2 YFSETQ. V was trimmed by 2 bases and J by 5 bases, leaving 10 bases between them. The chain's CDR3 is CASSFVGRTEAFF. CDR3 sequence (DNA): TGCGCCAGCAGCTTCGTAGGCAGAACTGAAGCTTTCTTT. Combining the CDR3 with reference TRBV5-1 and TRBJ1-1 gives the whole variable domain KAGVTQTPRYLIKTRGQQVTLSCSPISGHRSVSWYQQTPGQGLQFLFEYFSETQRNKGNFPGRFSGRQFSNSRSEMNVSTLELGDSALYLCASSFVGRTEAFFGQGTRLTVV.

At least ten counts were recorded for this clonotype. DNA for the CDR3: TGTGCCAGCAGCTCCCTCTATCTTAGCGGGGGGGAATATACGCAGTATTTT. Translation: CASSSLYLSGGEYTQYF. The genes are TRBV7-2 and TRBJ2-3; 11 bases agree with TRBD2. The ends lost 4 bases at V and 7 bases at J; junction bases unmatched: 13. There are 17 residues in the CDR3. Germline assignment: CDR1 SGHTA and CDR2 FQGNSA.

In its sample, this clonotype was seen many times. The J gene is TRBJ2-1, the V gene TRBV7-9, with D unclear. In germline, CDR1 is SEHNR, CDR2 FQNEAQ (reference sequence). Trimming took 1 base from V and 0 from J, leaving 7 bases between them. This CDR3 contains 15 residues. The CDR3 spells CASSLGPPSYNEQFF. The CDR3 coding sequence is TGTGCCAGCAGCTTAGGTCCCCCCTCCTACAATGAGCAGTTCTTC.

This clonotype was recorded many times. The CDR3: CASSLRDRVQFF. CDR3 nucleotide sequence: TGTGCCAGCAGCTTGCGGGACAGGGTACAGTTCTTC. The V and J genes are TRBV7-9 and TRBJ2-1; TRBD1 agrees at 9 bases. Trimming took 3 bases from V and 13 from J; bases not matched to a gene: 4. This CDR3 region has 12 residues. The V gene's germline CDR1 is SEHNR and CDR2 FQNEAQ (reference sequence).

Here the CDR3 reads CSASVRLQGETQYF. The CDR3 DNA reads as TGCAGTGCTAGCGTGAGACTCCAGGGAGAGACCCAGTACTTC. The J gene is TRBJ2-5, the V gene TRBV20-1; D possibly corresponds to TRBD1 (5 bases). Per the germline V gene, CDR1 is DFQATT and CDR2 is SNEGSKA (reference sequence). V was trimmed by 3 bases and J by 4 bases, leaving 15 bases between them. CDR3 length: 14 amino acids.

The genes are TRBV5-5 and TRBJ2-1; 14 bases agree with TRBD2. Germline V CDR1 and CDR2: SGHKS, YYEKEE (reference sequence). The CDR3 length is 15 residues. Trimming at V came to 4 bases and at J to 12 bases, leaving 9 bases not matched to a gene. CDR3: CASSQGLAGEGGQFF. The CDR3 region has the DNA TGTGCCAGCAGCCAGGGACTAGCGGGGGAAGGGGGGCAGTTCTTC.

The chain is built from TRBV4-1 and TRBJ2-2; 10 bases line up with TRBD1. Losses at the gene ends were 3 bases for V and 7 bases for J; bases not matched to a gene: 8. This CDR3 has 16 amino acids. Germline V gene lookup returns CDR1 MGHRA and CDR2 YSYEKL. This chain's CDR3 is CASSQGPGQGNGELFF. CDR3 coding DNA: TGCGCCAGCAGCCAGGGACCGGGACAGGGGAACGGGGAGCTGTTTTTT.

This clonotype was observed at least ten times. The J gene is TRBJ2-4, the V gene TRBV12-3 or TRBV12-4, with 8 bases lining up with TRBD1. Unmatched junction bases numbered 2, after V lost 3 bases and J lost 10 bases. CDR3 length equals 12 residues. The CDR3 sequence is CASSFDRGIQYF. The CDR3 nucleotides read TGTGCCAGCAGTTTCGACAGGGGAATTCAGTACTTC.